The present TCR beta chain was sequenced within a study of T cell responses to AZD1222 COVID-19 vaccine. Sequencing used immunoSEQ multiplex PCR; TCRdb keeps in-frame clones, though not all of them. The sample includes about 150,000 clones, 80% to 95% of them seen just once. As concerns this clone: As yet, its antigen is unknown.

Overall study results and limits: Spike-spanning, vaccine-associated CD4 TCRs were dominant at 160-218 and 743-854.

The V segment lost 0 bases and the J segment 4 bases; nucleotides outside the gene matches: 8. The CDR3 runs to 16 residues. The germline V gene encodes CDR1 SQVTM and CDR2 ANQGSEA. The chain recombines TRBV29-1 with TRBJ1-3; the match to TRBD1 covers 8 bases. The sequence came from an adult in good health. The starting material was peripheral blood, obtained on day 0 of MenACWY control vaccination. The CDR3: CSVEDLRTGLGNTIYF. The CDR3 DNA reads TGCAGCGTTGAAGACTTACGGACAGGGCTAGGAAACACCATATATTTT. Supplemented by reference TRBV29-1 and TRBJ1-3, the full variable domain reads SAVISQKPSRDICQRGTSLTIQCQVDSQVTMMFWYRQQPGQSLTLIATANQGSEATYESGFVIDKFPISRPNLTFSTLTVSNMSPEDSSIYLCSVEDLRTGLGNTIYFGEGSWLTVV.